The 26 T cell receptor beta chains presented below share a single source sample, sequenced in a study of identical twins. One entry per CDR3 protein, called by TCRdb with MiXCR from the 5' RACE reads. The sample yields under 350,000 distinct CDR3 sequences, around 9.7% seen once. These records were also assigned to another study, of yellow fever vaccine responses in identical twins.

What was sequenced was CD8+ T cells sorted from blood. The source is a woman aged 18-30 years in good health.

This clonotype has only a few counts. The rearrangement links TRBV2 to TRBJ2-2, with TRBD2 identical over 13 bases. The germline CDR1 and CDR2 sequences are SNHLY and FYNNEI. The V and J ends lost 6 bases and 10 bases, in that order; junction bases with no gene match: 8. The CDR3 spans 15 residues. Here the CDR3 DNA reads TGTGCCAGCAGAACACTAGCGGGGGGGCTGGAGGAGCTGTTTTTT. It translates to CASRTLAGGLEELFF.

This clonotype has only a few counts. This chain joins TRBV5-4 and TRBJ1-2; D gene unclear. CDR3 length equals 13 residues. Trimming shortened V by 0 bases and J by 2 bases, and 5 bases separated the two germline ends. The germline gives CDR1 SGHNT, CDR2 YYREEE (reference sequence). CDR3 sequence reads: CASSLDGNYGYTF. The DNA for the CDR3 is TGTGCCAGCAGCTTGGACGGGAACTATGGCTACACCTTC.

This clonotype was detected ten times or more. The chain joins TRBV4-1 to TRBJ2-7; 8 bases agree with TRBD2. The CDR3 spans 14 residues. CDR1 is MGHRA, CDR2 YSYEKL, per germline. J lost 7 bases, V lost 5 bases, and 10 bases had no gene match. Written as DNA, the CDR3 is TGCGCCAGCAGCTATCCGGGACTAGGGTTGGAGCAGTACTTC. Residues: CASSYPGLGLEQYF.

This clonotype was detected only a few times. The genes are TRBV4-3 and TRBJ2-3, with TRBD2 matching 11 bases. CDR3 length: 15 amino acids. The germline CDR1 and CDR2 sequences are LGHNA and YSLEER. V shed 4 bases, J shed 6 bases, and the junction held 6 bases outside the gene matches. In DNA, the CDR3 is TGCGCCAGCAGCCTGACTAGCGGGAAAGCTGATACGCAGTATTTT. Translation: CASSLTSGKADTQYF.

The table lists this clonotype with a few counts. The CDR3 nucleotides read TGTGCCAGCAGTAGGGGACTAGCGGGAGCGTCCGATACGCAGTATTTT. Translated, it gives CASSRGLAGASDTQYF. The chain is built from TRBV6-2 or TRBV6-3 and TRBJ2-3; 14 nucleotides line up with TRBD2. This CDR3 has 16 amino acids. Germline trimming cut 5 bases from V and 6 bases from J; bases unmatched to any gene: 7. CDR1 and CDR2 from the germline V gene are MNHEY and SVGEGT.

This clonotype occurred many times. The gene calls are TRBV11-2 and TRBJ2-7, with 7 positions matching TRBD2. Germline assignment: CDR1 SGHAT and CDR2 FQNNGV. CDR3 length: 15 amino acids. V lost 4 bases to trimming and J lost 0 bases; unmatched junction nucleotides: 6. This chain's CDR3 is CASSSLATFSYEQYF. The CDR3 DNA sequence: TGTGCCAGCAGCTCACTAGCGACATTCTCCTACGAGCAGTACTTC.

This chain links TRBV5-1 with TRBJ2-1, with 11 nucleotides matching TRBD1. The CDR3 loop spans 17 amino acids. Trimming at V came to 3 bases and at J to 1 base, leaving 6 bases not matched to a gene. Germline CDR1 reads SGHRS; CDR2 reads YFSETQ. CDR3 loop: CASSWGTGGYSYNEQFF. The CDR3 region has the DNA TGCGCCAGCAGCTGGGGGACAGGGGGTTATTCCTACAATGAGCAGTTCTTC.

Only a few counts were recorded for this clonotype. V usage is TRBV28 and J usage is TRBJ2-7; D ambiguous. The CDR3 is made up of 16 amino acids. Germline V gives CDR1 MDHEN, CDR2 SYDVKM. V shed 5 bases and J shed 3 bases, with 20 bases lying between them. The CDR3 sequence: CASSPNRDLVDYEQYF. CDR3 coding DNA: TGTGCCAGCAGTCCGAACCGAGATTTGGTTGACTACGAGCAGTACTTC.

This clonotype was observed a few times. This chain connects TRBV7-6 to TRBJ2-2, with D possibly TRBD2 on 6 matching bases. Germline CDR1 reads SGHVS; CDR2 reads FNYEAQ. V lost 6 bases and J 6 bases, leaving 14 bases between the germline ends. There are 14 residues in the CDR3. Written as DNA, the CDR3 is TGTGCCAGCAGTCCGGACTACCGGCCCGGGGAGCTGTTTTTT. Residues: CASSPDYRPGELFF.

This clonotype was detected only a few times. The V gene is TRBV20-1, the J gene TRBJ2-1; TRBD2 agrees at 10 bases. V gave up 1 base and J gave up 7 bases; unmatched junction bases: 7. CDR1 DFQATT and CDR2 SNEGSKA come from the germline V gene (reference sequence). The CDR3 contains 15 residues. CDR3 nucleotide sequence: TGCAGTGCTAGAGTGCAGCGGGAGGGCCTTAATGAGCAGTTCTTC. Amino acids: CSARVQREGLNEQFF.

This clonotype was counted ten times or more. At one end the junction does not follow the germline gene, possibly because of a read error. The rearrangement links TRBV5-1 to TRBJ2-3, with TRBD2 matching over 9 bases. Germline-derived CDR1 and CDR2 are SGHRS and YFSETQ. There are 14 residues in the CDR3. The CDR3 reads CASSLGAAGGPDLW. The CDR3 DNA reads as TGCGCCAGCAGCTTGGGGGCGGCGGGAGGGCCCGATTTATGG.

This clonotype was seen many times. The rearrangement links TRBV4-2 to TRBJ2-5; D may be TRBD1 (6 bases). Germline loops: CDR1 LGHNA, CDR2 YNFKEQ. Trimming removed 1 base at V and 4 bases at J, with 13 bases between. The CDR3 contains 15 residues. The CDR3 nucleotides read TGTGCCAGCAGCCAAGCGTTAGGGGGTGGAGAGACCCAGTACTTC. Protein sequence: CASSQALGGGETQYF.

The chain carries TRBV4-3 and TRBJ2-1; D call uncertain. Between the trimmed V and J ends, which lost 6 bases and 5 bases, there was a span of 8 bases. Per germline, CDR1 LGHNA and CDR2 YSLEER. This CDR3 contains 12 residues. This CDR3 reads CASSDLDNEQFF. The CDR3 bases are TGCGCCAGCAGTGACCTTGACAATGAGCAGTTCTTC.

The gene calls are TRBV4-3 and TRBJ2-7; D might be TRBD1 (7 bases). Trimming stripped 2 bases from V and 0 bases from J, with 14 bases between. The CDR3 runs to 16 residues. The germline CDR1 and CDR2 sequences are LGHNA and YSLEER. The CDR3 DNA is TGCGCCAGCAGCCAACGTCAGGGGGGAAGCTCCTACGAGCAGTACTTC. Protein sequence: CASSQRQGGSSYEQYF.

The V call is TRBV27, the J call TRBJ1-2, with TRBD1 matching over 7 bases. J gave up 8 bases and V 5 bases, and 23 bases lay outside the gene matches. Germline V gives CDR1 MNHEY, CDR2 SMNVEV (reference sequence). The CDR3 runs 18 residues. The CDR3, as DNA: TGTGCCAGCAGTCGCTCACACCTTTCGGACAGGATAAGGAGGGGCTACACCTTC. Amino acids: CASSRSHLSDRIRRGYTF.

Only a few counts were recorded for this clonotype. The rearrangement uses TRBV28 and TRBJ2-5; a possible D gene is TRBD2 (5 bases). V was trimmed by 2 bases and J by 5 bases, leaving 21 bases between them. The germline CDR1 and CDR2 sequences are MDHEN and SYDVKM. CDR3 size: 17 residues. In DNA, the CDR3 is TGTGCCAGCAGTTTAAGCGGTTGGAGAGGTGGAAAGGAGACCCAGTACTTC. Translating it yields CASSLSGWRGGKETQYF.

This clonotype was picked up many times. Mismatch with germline at one junction end may stem from a read error. This chain joins TRBV6-2 or TRBV6-3 and TRBJ1-5; TRBD1 matches 7 bases. CDR1 is MNHEY and CDR2 is SVGEGT in the germline V gene. The CDR3 runs 13 residues. CDR3 loop: CASSYVPGQYLNF. CDR3 DNA: TGTGCCAGCAGTTACGTGCCGGGACAGTATTTGAATTTT.

This clonotype was recorded only once. The gene calls are TRBV27 and TRBJ2-7; D possibly corresponds to TRBD2 (7 bases). V was pared by 7 bases and J by 6 bases, with 19 bases between. CDR1 and CDR2 (germline): MNHEY, SMNVEV (reference sequence). The CDR3 covers 14 residues. This CDR3 reads CASMNPGAGVEQYF. The CDR3, as DNA: TGTGCCAGCATGAATCCGGGGGCGGGAGTCGAGCAGTACTTC.

As regards this clonotype: One base away lies a much larger clone, so this may be a sequencing read error. This sequence joins TRBV10-3 and TRBJ1-2; D is uncertain. Germline values: CDR1 ENHRY, CDR2 SYGVKD. With 11 bases removed from V and 9 bases from J, the gap between germline ends came to 22 bases. The CDR3 length is 13 residues. The DNA of the CDR3 is TGTGCCCCCACTTTAAGTGGCAAGCATAGCTACACCTTC. This translates into CAPTLSGKHSYTF.

V usage is TRBV7-6 and J usage is TRBJ1-1; D unclear. Between the trimmed V and J ends, which lost 5 bases and 7 bases, there was a span of 14 bases. Looked up from germline, CDR1 is SGHVS and CDR2 is FNYEAQ. The length of the CDR3 is 13 residues. For the CDR3, the DNA is TGTGCCAGCAGCGGGGAGAGCGCGGATGAAGCTTTCTTT. Residues: CASSGESADEAFF.

This clonotype came up many times. J is TRBJ1-5 and V is TRBV9; unclear D gene. Germline loops: CDR1 SGDLS, CDR2 YYNGEE. Deletions cut 6 bases from V and 0 bases from J, with 13 bases between. The CDR3 consists of 15 residues. The CDR3 DNA reads TGTGCCAGCACCAAGGGCGCCTATAGCAATCAGCCCCAGCATTTT. Residues: CASTKGAYSNQPQHF.

This chain connects TRBV4-2 to TRBJ2-7; D is perhaps TRBD2 (6 bases). The CDR3 is 17 residues long. Trimming shortened V by 3 bases and J by 1 base, and 19 bases separated the two germline ends. Per germline, CDR1 LGHNA and CDR2 YNFKEQ. CDR3 sequence: CASSQVDPAEGSYEQYF. The DNA for the CDR3 is TGTGCCAGCAGCCAGGTGGATCCCGCGGAGGGGTCCTACGAGCAGTACTTC.

This chain joins TRBV3-1 and TRBJ2-1; 12 positions match TRBD2. Germline assignment: CDR1 LGHDT and CDR2 YNNKEL (reference sequence). This CDR3 is built from 18 residues. The J segment lost 8 bases and the V segment lost 0 bases, leaving 11 bases of the junction unmatched. As DNA, the CDR3 is TGTGCCAGCAGCCAAGATTGGGCTAGCGGGGGGGCTGACGATGAGCAGTTCTTC. Encoded protein: CASSQDWASGGADDEQFF.

The CDR3 DNA reads as TGCGCCAGCAGCCCCGGACAGGTGCCCAAGGTGGACGAGCAGTACTTC. Translating gives CASSPGQVPKVDEQYF. V is TRBV5-1 and J is TRBJ2-7; 7 positions agree with TRBD1. This CDR3 region has 16 residues. CDR1 is SGHRS and CDR2 is YFSETQ in the germline V gene. Germline trimming cut 4 bases from V and 5 bases from J; bases unmatched to any gene: 15.

This rearrangement joins TRBV5-4 to TRBJ2-3, with TRBD2 as a possible D gene (6 bases). Germline V gene sequence: CDR1 SGHNT, CDR2 YYREEE (reference sequence). The V and J ends lost 0 bases and 4 bases respectively, with 18 bases between them. The CDR3 covers 17 residues. CDR3 DNA sequence: TGTGCCAGCAGCTTGGGTCGCCCCCCTAGCGTACCAGATACGCAGTATTTT. Amino acids: CASSLGRPPSVPDTQYF.

This clonotype was seen repeatedly, ten times or more. The V gene is TRBV12-3 or TRBV12-4, the J gene TRBJ2-3, with unresolved D. V lost 3 bases and J lost 2, with 9 bases in between. The CDR3 consists of 14 residues. CDR3 sequence: CASSLIGYTDTQYF. CDR3 nucleotides: TGTGCCAGCAGTTTGATTGGGTACACAGATACGCAGTATTTT.